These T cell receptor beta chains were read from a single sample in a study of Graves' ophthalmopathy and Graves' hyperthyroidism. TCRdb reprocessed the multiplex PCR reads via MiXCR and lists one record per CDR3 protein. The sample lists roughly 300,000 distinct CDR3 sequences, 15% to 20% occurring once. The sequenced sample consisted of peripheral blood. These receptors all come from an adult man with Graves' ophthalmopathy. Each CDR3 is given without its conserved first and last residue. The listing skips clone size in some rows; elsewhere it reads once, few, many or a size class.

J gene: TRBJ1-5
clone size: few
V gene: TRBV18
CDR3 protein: ASSLSDTQPQH

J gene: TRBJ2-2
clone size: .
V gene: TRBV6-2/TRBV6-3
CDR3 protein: ASSWTRDSNTGELF

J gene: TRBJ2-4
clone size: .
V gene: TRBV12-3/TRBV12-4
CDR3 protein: ASSPVTDQNIQY

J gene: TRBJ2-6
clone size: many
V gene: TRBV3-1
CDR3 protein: ASSQMGRAGANVLT

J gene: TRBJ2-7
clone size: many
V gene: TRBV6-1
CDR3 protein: ASSELYEQY

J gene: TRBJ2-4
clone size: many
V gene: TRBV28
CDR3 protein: ASSLFGTREENIQY

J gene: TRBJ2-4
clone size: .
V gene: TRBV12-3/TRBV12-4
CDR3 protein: ASSLSTSTSKNIQY

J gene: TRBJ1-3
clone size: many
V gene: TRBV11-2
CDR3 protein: ASSTGQPGNTIY

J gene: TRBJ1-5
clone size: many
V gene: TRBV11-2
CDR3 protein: ASSREGGNQPQH

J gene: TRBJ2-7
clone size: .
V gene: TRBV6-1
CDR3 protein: ASSTGLAPHEQY

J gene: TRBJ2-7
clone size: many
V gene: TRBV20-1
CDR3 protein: SARPGGQSYEQY

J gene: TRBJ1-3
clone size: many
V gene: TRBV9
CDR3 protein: ASGRQPHSGNTIY

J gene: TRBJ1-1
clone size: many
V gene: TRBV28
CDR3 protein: ATRSGTANTEAF

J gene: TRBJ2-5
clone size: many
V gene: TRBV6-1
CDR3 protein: AGGTSRGETQY

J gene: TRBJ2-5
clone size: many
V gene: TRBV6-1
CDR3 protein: ASSLSYRGGKETQY

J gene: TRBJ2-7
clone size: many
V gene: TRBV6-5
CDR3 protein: ASSPSVARPLNEQY

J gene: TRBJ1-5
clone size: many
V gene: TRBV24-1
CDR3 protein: ATSGPGGLAQH

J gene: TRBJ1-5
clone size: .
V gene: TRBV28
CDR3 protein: ASSLSGSSNQPRH

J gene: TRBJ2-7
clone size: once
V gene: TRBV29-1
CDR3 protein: SVVEGPRYEQY

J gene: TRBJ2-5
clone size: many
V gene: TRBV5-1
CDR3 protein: ASSSRRQETQY

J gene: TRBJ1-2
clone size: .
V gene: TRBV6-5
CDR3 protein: ASSFGPSDSDGYT

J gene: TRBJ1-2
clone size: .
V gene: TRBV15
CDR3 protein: ATSRDGRENGYT

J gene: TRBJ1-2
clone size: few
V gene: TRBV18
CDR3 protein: ASSPDSSNYGYT

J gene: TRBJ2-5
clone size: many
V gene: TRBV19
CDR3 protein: ASWREAVTQETQY

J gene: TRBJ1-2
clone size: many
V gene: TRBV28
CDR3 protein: ASSLSARKIFGYT

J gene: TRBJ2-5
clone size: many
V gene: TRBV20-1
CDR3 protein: SASSLAGETQY

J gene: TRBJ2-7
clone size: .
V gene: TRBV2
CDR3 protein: ASKGTSGSHEQY

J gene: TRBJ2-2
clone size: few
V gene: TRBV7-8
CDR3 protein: ASSLVRGGNTGELF

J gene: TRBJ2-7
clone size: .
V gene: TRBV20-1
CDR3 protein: SASSRAGGGEQY

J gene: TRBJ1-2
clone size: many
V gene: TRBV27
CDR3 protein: ASSLSTTGPNYGYT

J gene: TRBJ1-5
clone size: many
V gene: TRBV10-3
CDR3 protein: ATGDGPYSNQPQH

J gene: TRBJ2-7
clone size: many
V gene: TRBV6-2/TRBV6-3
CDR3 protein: ASSYSRDRNSYEQY

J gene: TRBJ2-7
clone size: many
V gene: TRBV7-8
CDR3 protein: ASSLVGPTYEQY

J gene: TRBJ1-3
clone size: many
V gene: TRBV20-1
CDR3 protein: SASSQGSSGNTIY

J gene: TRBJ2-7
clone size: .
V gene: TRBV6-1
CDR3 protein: ASSDNPGTGYEQY

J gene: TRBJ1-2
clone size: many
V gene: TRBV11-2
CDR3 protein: ASSLRQGLWAYGYT

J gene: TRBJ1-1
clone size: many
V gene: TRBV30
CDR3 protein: AWSVLRGTEAF

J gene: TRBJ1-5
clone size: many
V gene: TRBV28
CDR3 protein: ASKNRGEGNQPQH

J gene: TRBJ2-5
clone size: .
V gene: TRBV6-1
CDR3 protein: ASSESKAGVQETQY

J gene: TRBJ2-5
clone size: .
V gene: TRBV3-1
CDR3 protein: ASSRGLAVQETQY

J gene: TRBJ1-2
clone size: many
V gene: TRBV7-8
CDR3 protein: ASSPYPGEGYT

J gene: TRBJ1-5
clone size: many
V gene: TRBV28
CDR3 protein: ASSFLREANQPQH

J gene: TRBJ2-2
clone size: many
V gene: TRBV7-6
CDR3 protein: ASSRISGTNTGELF

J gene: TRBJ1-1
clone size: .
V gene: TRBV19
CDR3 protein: ASTKELNTEAF

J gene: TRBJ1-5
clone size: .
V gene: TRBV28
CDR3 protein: ASRLQGISNQPQH